Listed here are 17 T cell receptor beta chains from one sample, sequenced in a study of multiple sclerosis patients with progressive multifocal leukoencephalopathy. Measured with immunoSEQ multiplex PCR; TCRdb has only the in-frame clones, and not every one. The sample holds approximately 31,000 clones, approximately 90% seen once. Regarding time point: before natalizumab initiation. The sequenced sample was PBMCs. The receptors come from a human donor with multiple sclerosis.

The chain has TRBV14 and TRBJ2-5; TRBD2 might be the D (5 bases). The end of the DNA is better explained by TRBJ2-7, so the J call may be wrong. Germline CDR1 is SGHDN and CDR2 is FVKESK. The length of the CDR3 is 13 residues. This CDR3 is CASSQVRGNEQYF. For the CDR3, the DNA is TGTGCCAGCAGCCAAGTTCGGGGAAACGAGCAGTACTTC.

V is TRBV7-2 and J is TRBJ1-5; 11 nucleotides match TRBD1. Germline V CDR1 and CDR2: SGHTA, FQGNSA. V lost 5 bases and J lost 1; bases outside the gene matches: 7. The CDR3 contains 17 residues. The CDR3, as DNA: TGTGCCAGCAGCCCCGGACAGGGGGCGCGGAGCAATCAGCCCCAGCATTTT. Encoded protein: CASSPGQGARSNQPQHF.

The CDR3 loop is CAIGTSGNTGELFF. The CDR3 DNA is TGTGCCATCGGGACTAGCGGGAACACCGGGGAGCTGTTTTTT. This sequence joins TRBV19 and TRBJ2-2, with 11 bases that match TRBD2. CDR1 is LNHDA, CDR2 SQIVND, per germline (reference sequence). With V trimmed by 10 bases and J by 1 base, 2 bases remained unmatched. This CDR3 comprises 14 residues.

The V call is TRBV5-8, the J call TRBJ2-1, with 11 positions matching TRBD2. The J segment lost 2 bases and the V segment lost 2 bases, leaving 6 bases of the junction unmatched. Germline CDR1 is SGHTS and CDR2 is YDEGEE. The CDR3 extends over 17 amino acids. The CDR3 protein is CASSLLAGENTYNEQFF. In DNA, the CDR3 is TGTGCCAGCAGCTTACTAGCGGGAGAGAACACCTACAATGAGCAGTTCTTC.

The chain uses TRBV6-1 and TRBJ2-1; tentative D call: TRBD1 (6 bases). V lost 0 bases and J lost 3, with 12 bases in between. Germline-derived CDR1 and CDR2 are MNHNS and SASEGT. The CDR3 totals 16 residues. CDR3 nucleotide sequence: TGTGCCAGCAGTGAAGCTTGGGGGCTCAGCTACAATGAGCAGTTCTTC. Amino acids: CASSEAWGLSYNEQFF.

The rearrangement uses TRBV6-5 and TRBJ2-1; 9 positions match TRBD2. This CDR3 contains 15 residues. Germline loops: CDR1 MNHEY, CDR2 SVGAGI. Losses at the gene ends were 3 bases for V and 2 bases for J; bases not matched to a gene: 2. CDR3 protein: CASSYSGGTYNEQFF. CDR3 nucleotide sequence: TGTGCCAGCAGTTATAGCGGGGGAACCTACAATGAGCAGTTCTTC.

The rearrangement links TRBV5-1 to TRBJ1-2; tentatively, D is TRBD1 (5 bases). Trimming took 5 bases from V and 3 from J, leaving 20 bases between them. CDR1 is SGHRS and CDR2 is YFSETQ in the germline V gene. The CDR3 is 16 residues long. The CDR3 reads CASRKSLGGQDYGYTF. DNA of the CDR3: TGCGCCAGCAGAAAATCCCTGGGGGGTCAGGACTATGGCTACACCTTC.

The chain combines TRBV2 with TRBJ2-3; D gene unclear. The germline V gene encodes CDR1 SNHLY and CDR2 FYNNEI. Trimming pared 7 bases from V and 4 bases from J, leaving 9 bases between. This CDR3 region has 12 residues. This CDR3 reads CASIRSPDTQYF. Here the CDR3 DNA reads TGTGCCAGCATAAGGTCCCCAGATACGCAGTATTTT.

This sequence joins TRBV5-4 and TRBJ1-1; D is possibly TRBD1 (5 bases). Trimming shortened V by 0 bases and J by 8 bases, and 14 bases separated the two germline ends. Germline CDR1 and CDR2: SGHNT and YYREEE (reference sequence). The CDR3 has 14 amino acids. DNA of the CDR3: TGTGCCAGCAGCTTGGATGCTGGGACCCCCGAAGCTTTCTTT. This gives the protein CASSLDAGTPEAFF.

V gene TRBV4-1 combines with J gene TRBJ2-3; 8 positions agree with TRBD1. Trimming at V came to 5 bases and at J to 3 bases, leaving 13 bases not matched to a gene. There are 17 residues in the CDR3. Germline loops: CDR1 MGHRA, CDR2 YSYEKL. CDR3 DNA: TGCGCCAGCAGCACCCGCAGCCGGGACAGGTCTACAGATACGCAGTATTTT. Amino acids: CASSTRSRDRSTDTQYF.

There are a few counts of this clone. The rearrangement uses TRBV18 and TRBJ2-1; no reliable D call. CDR3 length: 15 amino acids. V gave up 3 bases and J gave up 2 bases, with 11 bases separating them. Germline CDR1 reads KGHSH; CDR2 reads LQKENI. CDR3 sequence: CASSPLLGTYNEQFF. The DNA of the CDR3 is TGTGCCAGCTCACCTCTGTTGGGTACCTACAATGAGCAGTTCTTC. The full variable domain, in which reference TRBV18 and TRBJ2-1 provide the parts outside the CDR3, is NAGVMQNPRHLVRRRGQEARLRCSPMKGHSHVYWYRQLPEEGLKFMVYLQKENIIDESGMPKERFSAEFPKEGPSILRIQQVVRGDSAAYFCASSPLLGTYNEQFFGPGTRLTVL.

The chain couples TRBV12-5 to TRBJ2-5; 9 bases fit TRBD2. The V and J ends lost 7 bases and 3 bases, in that order; junction bases with no gene match: 9. Germline CDR1 and CDR2: LGHNT and FRNRAP. This CDR3 is 15 amino acids long. CDR3 DNA sequence: TGTGCTAGTGTGATGGGCGGGAGGGAAGAAGAGACCCAGTACTTC. Its translation: CASVMGGREEETQYF. Drawing the rest from reference TRBV12-5 and TRBJ2-5, the complete variable domain is DARVTQTPRHKVTEMGQEVTMRCQPILGHNTVFWYRQTMMQGLELLAYFRNRAPLDDSGMPKDRFSAEMPDATLATLKIQPSEPRDSAVYFCASVMGGREEETQYFGPGTRLLVL.

The chain joins TRBV27 to TRBJ1-5; TRBD1 might be the D (5 bases). V lost 8 bases to trimming and J lost 2 bases, with 7 bases between them. The germline CDR1 and CDR2 sequences are MNHEY and SMNVEV (reference sequence). There are 12 residues in the CDR3. The CDR3 here is CASGDRNQPQHF. As DNA, the CDR3 is TGTGCCAGCGGGGACCGCAATCAGCCCCAGCATTTT.

This chain links TRBV4-3 with TRBJ2-7; D may match TRBD1 or TRBD2 (5 bases each). CDR1 and CDR2 from the germline V gene are LGHNA and YSLEER. The CDR3 is made up of 15 amino acids. V lost 1 base and J lost 2, with 12 bases in between. CDR3 sequence reads: CASSQGRDAAYEQYF. DNA of the CDR3: TGCGCCAGCAGCCAAGGACGGGACGCCGCCTACGAGCAGTACTTC.

The chain uses TRBV6-5 and TRBJ2-7; TRBD1 is a possible D gene (6 bases). The germline V gene has CDR1 MNHEY and CDR2 SVGAGI. With 2 bases removed from V and 3 bases from J, the gap between germline ends came to 14 bases. The CDR3 runs to 15 residues. The CDR3 DNA follows: TGTGCCAGCAGTTACACAGGGATCCCTTTCTACGAGCAGTACTTC. Translating it yields CASSYTGIPFYEQYF.

The V call is TRBV18, the J call TRBJ1-1; D not resolved. The CDR3 totals 14 residues. V was pared by 3 bases and J by 4 bases, with 12 bases between. Per germline, CDR1 KGHSH and CDR2 LQKENI. Here the CDR3 reads CASSPPPRSTEAFF. The DNA for the CDR3 is TGTGCCAGCTCACCCCCGCCTCGAAGCACTGAAGCTTTCTTT. Using reference TRBV18 and TRBJ1-1 for the parts outside the CDR3, the full variable domain is NAGVMQNPRHLVRRRGQEARLRCSPMKGHSHVYWYRQLPEEGLKFMVYLQKENIIDESGMPKERFSAEFPKEGPSILRIQQVVRGDSAAYFCASSPPPRSTEAFFGQGTRLTVV.

The CDR3 nucleotides are TGCGCCAGCAGCCACCCACCGAGCGGGACTCGAGATGAGCAGTTCTTC. Its protein product is CASSHPPSGTRDEQFF. The gene calls are TRBV4-1 and TRBJ2-1; TRBD2 aligns across 7 bases. CDR1 is MGHRA, CDR2 YSYEKL, per germline. With 3 bases clipped from V and 8 bases from J, the junction kept 13 bases outside the gene matches. The CDR3 length is 16 residues.